This T cell receptor beta chain stems from a study of post-analysis software for immune sequencing data. Overall study results and limits: TRBV5-6, TRBV5-1 and TRBV20-1 were among four or five TRBV segments more frequent in patients than controls.

The TCR beta cDNA libraries contained unique molecular identifiers. TCRdb fed the PCR reads into MiXCR, producing one record per CDR3 protein. The data show about 770,000 distinct CDR3 sequences, with more than 45% seen just once and roughly 4.9% held by the top ten. This clonotype was detected a few times. Its antigen remains unidentified. The CDR3 runs to 13 residues. Trimming at V came to 4 bases and at J to 8 bases, leaving 6 bases not matched to a gene. Germline CDR1 SGDLS, CDR2 YYNGEE. This TCR came from a girl aged 5-17 years with multiple sclerosis. The rearrangement links TRBV9 to TRBJ2-1, with TRBD2 identical over 7 bases. The sample comprised blood. The CDR3, as DNA: TGTGCCAGCAGCTCCCTTCGGGGGGATGAGCAGTTCTTC. Protein sequence: CASSSLRGDEQFF.